This TCR beta chain was captured in a study of cytomegalovirus exposure and HLA in healthy donors. Separate from the approximately 670-subject first cohort, the approximately 120-subject validation cohort was the one that the donors belonged to. Study results and caveats: Subsequent analysis of the 120 or so validation repertoires found a tendency for first-cohort TCR clusters to co-occur. Specificity of a few CMV-associated chains for CMV antigens was verified in vitro.

As for this clone: Antigen specificity is unknown.

The protocol was immunoSEQ multiplex PCR, while the TCRdb copy is restricted to in-frame clones and leaves out a portion. The repertoire holds 200,000 or so clones, with about 93% as singletons. This TCR was recovered from a woman between 18 and 30 years old in good health and CMV-seronegative. Sample: PBMCs.

CDR3: CASSLGRTGDTDTQYF. The CDR3, as DNA: TGCGCCAGCAGCTTGGGTAGGACAGGGGACACAGATACGCAGTATTTT. The chain is built from TRBV5-1 and TRBJ2-3; 9 bases agree with TRBD1. Trimming removed 0 bases from V and 2 bases from J; junction bases left unmatched: 4. CDR1 is SGHRS and CDR2 is YFSETQ in the germline V gene. The CDR3 is made up of 16 amino acids.